The 27 T cell receptor beta chains given below trace back to one sample, sequenced in a study of T cell responses to AZD1222 COVID-19 vaccine. The repertoire was sequenced with immunoSEQ multiplex PCR; TCRdb's copy has only in-frame clones and lacks some. This sample has roughly 100,000 clones, with about nine tenths found just once. The sequencing used peripheral blood, collected on day 0 of AZD1222 vaccination. The receptor set was obtained from an adult in good health.

The chain is built from TRBV4-1 and TRBJ2-1, with D unresolved. The CDR3 has 13 residues. CDR1 is MGHRA and CDR2 is YSYEKL in the germline V gene. Trimming left V 4 bases short and J 10 bases short, with 14 bases between. The CDR3 is CASSPSRKWEQFF. The CDR3 bases are TGCGCCAGCAGCCCCTCGCGGAAATGGGAGCAGTTCTTC.

This chain links TRBV7-3 with TRBJ1-2; 8 bases map to TRBD1. CDR1 is SGHTA and CDR2 is FQGTGA in the germline V gene. V shed 5 bases, J shed 4 bases, and the junction held 6 bases outside the gene matches. There are 14 residues in the CDR3. CDR3 DNA: TGTGCCAGCAGCCCCCAGGGGGCGGGCTATGGCTACACCTTC. Its translation is CASSPQGAGYGYTF.

The chain couples TRBV19 to TRBJ1-4; maybe TRBD1 (5 bases). V lost 5 bases, J lost 6 bases, and 16 bases lay in between. CDR1 and CDR2 from the germline V gene are LNHDA and SQIVND (reference sequence). The CDR3 spans 15 residues. CDR3 coding DNA: TGTGCCAGTAGTCCCCCGGGATCGGGGGATGAAAAACTGTTTTTT. Translation: CASSPPGSGDEKLFF.

V is TRBV19 and J is TRBJ1-6; D is possibly TRBD1 (6 bases). There are 14 residues in the CDR3. Trimming stripped 6 bases from V and 6 bases from J, with 12 bases between. From germline, CDR1 is LNHDA and CDR2 SQIVND (reference sequence). CDR3 nucleotides: TGTGCCAGTAGGCACAGGGAATTTAATTCACCCCTCCACTTT. Translating gives CASRHREFNSPLHF.

V is TRBV7-2 and J is TRBJ2-2; tentatively, D is TRBD1 or TRBD2 (5 bases each). The V end lost 5 bases, the J end lost 1 base, and 11 bases lay between the germline ends. This CDR3 region has 15 residues. Germline lookup yields CDR1 SGHTA and CDR2 FQGNSA. DNA of the CDR3: TGTGCCAGCAGCGCCGGTGGGGGGAACACCGGGGAGCTGTTTTTT. It yields the protein CASSAGGGNTGELFF.

The chain uses TRBV12-3 or TRBV12-4 and TRBJ2-4; D is perhaps TRBD1 (6 bases). The V end was cut by 2 bases, the J end by 4 bases, with 6 bases between. The CDR3 has 13 residues. CDR3 residues: CASSLTGKNIQYF. CDR3 DNA sequence: TGTGCCAGCAGTTTAACAGGGAAAAACATTCAGTACTTC.

The rearrangement uses TRBV15 and TRBJ1-2; no clear D. Between the trimmed V and J ends, which lost 3 bases and 7 bases, there was a span of 9 bases. This CDR3 has 12 residues. Looked up from germline, CDR1 is LNHNV and CDR2 is YYDKDF (reference sequence). This chain's CDR3 is CATSSGEGGYTF. CDR3 nucleotides: TGTGCCACCAGCAGCGGAGAAGGTGGCTACACCTTC.

The V gene is TRBV11-2, the J gene TRBJ2-2, with D unresolved. Germline CDR1 is SGHAT and CDR2 is FQNNGV. The CDR3 is made up of 18 amino acids. Between the trimmed V and J ends, which lost 0 bases and 5 bases, there was a span of 19 bases. Written as DNA, the CDR3 is TGTGCCAGCAGCTTAGATCACATTGGGTCAGGTGGGACCGGGGAGCTGTTTTTT. Translated, it gives CASSLDHIGSGGTGELFF.

The chain joins TRBV18 to TRBJ1-5, with 8 bases that match TRBD1. Germline V gene data show CDR1 as KGHSH and CDR2 as LQKENI. J gave up 3 bases and V 5 bases, and 3 bases lay outside the gene matches. The CDR3 has 14 amino acids. This chain's CDR3 is CASSKTGVNQPQHF. The CDR3 DNA follows: TGTGCCAGCTCAAAGACAGGGGTCAATCAGCCCCAGCATTTT.

DNA for the CDR3: TGTGCCAGCAGCCAAAATCCCTCTGGGGCCAACGTCCTGACTTTC. Translated, it gives CASSQNPSGANVLTF. V is TRBV3-1 (or the pseudogene TRBV3-2) and J is TRBJ2-6; no definite D call. The CDR3 has 15 amino acids. The V gene lost 2 bases and the J gene lost 0 bases, with 5 bases spanning the gap. The V gene's germline CDR1 is LGHDT and CDR2 YNNKEL (reference sequence).

The V call is TRBV7-2, the J call TRBJ2-7, with 8 bases lining up with TRBD1. The germline CDR1 and CDR2 sequences are SGHTA and FQGNSA. CDR3 length: 13 residues. The V segment lost 5 bases and the J segment 4 bases; nucleotides outside the gene matches: 4. The CDR3 region has the DNA TGTGCCAGCAGCACACAGGGGGAATACGAGCAGTACTTC. Translated: CASSTQGEYEQYF.

The J gene is TRBJ2-2, the V gene TRBV10-1; D not resolved. Trimming took 3 bases from V and 5 from J, leaving 4 bases between them. The germline CDR1 and CDR2 sequences are WNHNN and SYGVQD (reference sequence). CDR3 length: 12 amino acids. This chain's CDR3 is CASSEITGELFF. CDR3 DNA sequence: TGCGCCAGCAGTGAAATAACCGGGGAGCTGTTTTTT.

The chain joins TRBV25-1 to TRBJ2-1; 8 positions match TRBD1. The CDR3 runs 14 residues. V trimming: 10 bases; J trimming: 3 bases; junction bases outside the gene matches: 8. From germline, CDR1 is MGHDK and CDR2 SYGVNS. The CDR3 DNA follows: TGTGCCATCCAGGGGGCAGGGGTCTACAATGAGCAGTTCTTC. It codes for CAIQGAGVYNEQFF.

The chain joins TRBV7-9 to TRBJ2-7; 7 bases fit TRBD1. This CDR3 spans 13 amino acids. With V trimmed by 7 bases and J by 6 bases, 9 bases remained unmatched. Germline-derived CDR1 and CDR2 are SEHNR and FQNEAQ (reference sequence). CDR3 loop: CASTKQGNPEQYF. In DNA form, the CDR3 reads TGTGCCAGCACCAAACAGGGGAATCCCGAGCAGTACTTC.

The rearrangement uses TRBV6-2 or TRBV6-3 and TRBJ1-2; weak D call: TRBD1 (6 bases). Germline CDR1 is MNHEY and CDR2 is SVGEGT. The V gene lost 3 bases and the J gene lost 5 bases, with 13 bases spanning the gap. The CDR3 loop spans 14 amino acids. The DNA of the CDR3 is TGTGCCAGCAGTTATGGGGGGGGCCTGTATGGCTACACCTTC. Amino acids: CASSYGGGLYGYTF.

This clone was recorded once. This chain uses TRBV10-1 with TRBJ1-3; D gene unclear. V lost 3 bases and J 1 base, leaving 7 bases between the germline ends. There are 14 residues in the CDR3. Germline loops: CDR1 WNHNN, CDR2 SYGVQD (reference sequence). The CDR3 coding sequence is TGCGCCAGCAGTGACCCGGGGTCTGGAAACACCATATATTTT. Protein product: CASSDPGSGNTIYF.

V gene TRBV6-5 combines with J gene TRBJ1-2; D gene uncertain. The CDR3 is 14 amino acids. V dropped 0 bases and J dropped 5 bases, with 10 bases sitting between them. Germline V gives CDR1 MNHEY, CDR2 SVGAGI. The CDR3 here is CASSYSFVGYGYTF. The CDR3 region has the DNA TGTGCCAGCAGTTACTCCTTTGTAGGGTATGGCTACACCTTC.

V is TRBV3-1 (or the pseudogene TRBV3-2) and J is TRBJ2-7; D is perhaps TRBD1 (6 bases). The V end was cut by 4 bases, the J end by 0 bases, with 10 bases between. CDR3 length equals 14 residues. Per germline, CDR1 LGHDT and CDR2 YNNKEL (reference sequence). CDR3 DNA: TGTGCCAGCAGCCGGGACACTAGCTCCTACGAGCAGTACTTC. The encoded protein is CASSRDTSSYEQYF.

This sequence joins TRBV4-1 and TRBJ1-3; D is uncertain. The V end was cut by 0 bases, the J end by 0 bases, with 9 bases between. CDR1 is MGHRA and CDR2 is YSYEKL in the germline V gene. The CDR3 extends over 16 amino acids. CDR3 sequence (DNA): TGCGCCAGCAGCCAAGAAGGATCAAACTCTGGAAACACCATATATTTT. Its protein is CASSQEGSNSGNTIYF.

CDR3 in amino acids: CASSVGGHEQYF. The CDR3 DNA follows: TGTGCCAGCAGTGTGGGGGGCCACGAGCAGTACTTC. This chain connects TRBV2 to TRBJ2-7; D might be TRBD1 or TRBD2, each matching 6 bases. CDR1 is SNHLY and CDR2 is FYNNEI in the germline V gene. V shed 4 bases and J shed 5 bases, with 9 bases lying between them. The CDR3 sequence is 12 residues long.

The rearrangement uses TRBV15 and TRBJ2-2; 9 nucleotides match TRBD2. The germline gives CDR1 LNHNV, CDR2 YYDKDF (reference sequence). V shed 0 bases and J 6 bases; nucleotides not matched to a gene: 8. CDR3 length: 17 amino acids. The CDR3 loop reads CATSRDSLAGSPGELFF. Here the CDR3 DNA reads TGTGCCACCAGCAGAGATTCCCTAGCGGGATCCCCCGGGGAGCTGTTTTTT.

The J gene is TRBJ1-2, the V gene TRBV5-6; D is perhaps TRBD1 (5 bases). CDR3 length: 13 residues. Germline-derived CDR1 and CDR2 are SGHDT and YYEEEE. V lost 4 bases and J lost 4, with 11 bases in between. The CDR3 spells CASSPNGGYGYTF. The CDR3 DNA reads as TGTGCCAGCAGCCCCAATGGGGGCTATGGCTACACCTTC.

The CDR3 coding sequence is TGTGCCAGCAGCATCAAGGACAGGTTGCCTGAAAAACTGTTTTTT. Its translation is CASSIKDRLPEKLFF. The genes are TRBV3-1 (or the pseudogene TRBV3-2) and TRBJ1-4; TRBD1 agrees at 7 bases. The CDR3 runs 15 residues. Trimming at V came to 5 bases and at J to 7 bases, leaving 10 bases not matched to a gene. The germline CDR1 and CDR2 sequences are LGHDT and YNNKEL (reference sequence).

The chain has TRBV19 and TRBJ2-1, with TRBD2 identical over 7 bases. This CDR3 has 15 amino acids. With 7 bases clipped from V and 4 bases from J, the junction kept 10 bases outside the gene matches. The V gene's germline CDR1 is LNHDA and CDR2 SQIVND (reference sequence). CDR3 bases: TGTGCCAGTAAAAAGTCGACAGCGGGGTACAATGAGCAGTTCTTC. Translation gives CASKKSTAGYNEQFF.

CDR3 in DNA: TGTGCCAGTAGTATAACTTTAGGGGGGGACAGATATAACTATGGCTACACCTTC. Encoded protein: CASSITLGGDRYNYGYTF. J is TRBJ1-2 and V is TRBV19; 7 positions match TRBD1. The CDR3 covers 18 residues. Germline assignment: CDR1 LNHDA and CDR2 SQIVND (reference sequence). V lost 2 bases to trimming and J lost 1 base; unmatched junction nucleotides: 13.

This sequence joins TRBV24-1 and TRBJ2-2; tentatively, D is TRBD1 (6 bases). Deletions cut 3 bases from V and 5 bases from J, with 18 bases between. This CDR3 is 17 amino acids long. Germline CDR1 is KGHDR and CDR2 is SFDVKD. The CDR3 nucleotides are TGTGCCACCAGTGATAGGGGGACCGCCCCAGGTACCGGGGAGCTGTTTTTT. Amino acids: CATSDRGTAPGTGELFF.

The rearrangement uses TRBV2 and TRBJ2-1; D remains ambiguous. The CDR3 contains 12 residues. CDR1 and CDR2 (germline): SNHLY, FYNNEI. V was cut by 6 bases and J by 4 bases, with 7 bases left in between. The CDR3 loop is CASSPSYNEQFF. CDR3 coding DNA: TGTGCCAGCAGCCCCTCATACAATGAGCAGTTCTTC.